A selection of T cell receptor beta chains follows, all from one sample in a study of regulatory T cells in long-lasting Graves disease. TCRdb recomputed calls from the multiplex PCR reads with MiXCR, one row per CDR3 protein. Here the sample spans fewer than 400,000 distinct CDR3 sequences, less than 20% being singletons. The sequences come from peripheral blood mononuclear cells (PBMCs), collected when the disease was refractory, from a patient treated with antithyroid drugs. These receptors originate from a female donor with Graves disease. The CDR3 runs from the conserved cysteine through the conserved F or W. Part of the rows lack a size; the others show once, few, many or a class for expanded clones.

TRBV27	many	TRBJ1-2	CASSRGRGPLDFYGYTF
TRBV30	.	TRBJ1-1	CAWSRLNGNTEAFF
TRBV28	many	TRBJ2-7	CASSLLQYSGTALTYEQYF
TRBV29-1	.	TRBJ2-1	CSVRTGSGSYNEQFF
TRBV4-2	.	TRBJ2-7	CASSQDDNTHEQYF
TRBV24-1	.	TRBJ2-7	CATSAASSNEQYF
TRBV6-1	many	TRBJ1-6	CASSEDGVQPSKWSPLHF
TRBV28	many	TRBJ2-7	CASSLPDITYEQYF
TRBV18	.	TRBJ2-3	CASAVIAGSSDTQYF
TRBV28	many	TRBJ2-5	CASSSSLAGGPKRETQYF
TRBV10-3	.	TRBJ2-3	CAITEGALFTDTQYF
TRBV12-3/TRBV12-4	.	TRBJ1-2	CASSLGDRGYTF
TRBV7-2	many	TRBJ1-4	CASSMDRGPGKLFF
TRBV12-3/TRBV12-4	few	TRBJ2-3	CASVAASTDTQYF
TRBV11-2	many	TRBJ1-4	CASSLTAPDRGRIEKLFF
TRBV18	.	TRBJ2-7	CASSPRDRAGEQYF
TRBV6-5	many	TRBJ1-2	CASSWGQGARGYTF
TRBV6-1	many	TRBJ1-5	CASSPAGRNQPQHF
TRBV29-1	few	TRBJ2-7	CSVEPAGHYEQYF
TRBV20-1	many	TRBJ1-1	CRKRGSGTEAFF
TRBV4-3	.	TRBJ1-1	CASSHSGYRTIREAFF
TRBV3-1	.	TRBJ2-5	CASGQGASGKETQYF
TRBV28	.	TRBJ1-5	CASSLGGVRPQHF
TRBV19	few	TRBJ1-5	CASSIRSWRGNQPQHF
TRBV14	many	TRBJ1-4	CASSQDAGTGRLRQKLFF
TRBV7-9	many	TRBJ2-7	CASSTYYEQYF
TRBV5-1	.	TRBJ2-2	CASSLEGVRTSPTGKLFF
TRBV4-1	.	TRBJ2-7	CASSLLLGGTSPYEQYF
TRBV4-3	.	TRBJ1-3	CASSQDPQGFSGNTIYF
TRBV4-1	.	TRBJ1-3	CASSQTEVTGNTIYF
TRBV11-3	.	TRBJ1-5	CASGPGSGPQHF
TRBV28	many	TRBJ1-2	CASSPRLLGYTF
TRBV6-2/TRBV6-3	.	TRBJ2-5	CASSGVNFFQETQYF
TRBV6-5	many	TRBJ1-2	CASSYGLTNYGYTF
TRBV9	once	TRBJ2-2	CASSPGQVNTGELFF
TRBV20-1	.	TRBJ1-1	CSARDSDRVNTEAFF
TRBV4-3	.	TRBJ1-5	CASSQVFRRLDQPQHF
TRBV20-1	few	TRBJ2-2	CSAKARGGAGNTGELFF
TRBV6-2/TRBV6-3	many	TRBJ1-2	CASSYSDSYNYGYTF
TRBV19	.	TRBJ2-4	CASTPTETIAKNIQYF
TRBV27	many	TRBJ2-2	CASSLARGRANTGELFF
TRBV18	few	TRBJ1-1	CASSPLRGLNTEAFF
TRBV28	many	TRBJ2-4	CASSLETDLAKNIQYF
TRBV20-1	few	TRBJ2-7	CSATGKVAGRYEQYF
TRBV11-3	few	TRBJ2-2	CASSRDSAGELFF
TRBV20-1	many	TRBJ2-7	CSAAGTSGRAFRYEQYF
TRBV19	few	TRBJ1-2	CASSRGLRGQGYGYTF